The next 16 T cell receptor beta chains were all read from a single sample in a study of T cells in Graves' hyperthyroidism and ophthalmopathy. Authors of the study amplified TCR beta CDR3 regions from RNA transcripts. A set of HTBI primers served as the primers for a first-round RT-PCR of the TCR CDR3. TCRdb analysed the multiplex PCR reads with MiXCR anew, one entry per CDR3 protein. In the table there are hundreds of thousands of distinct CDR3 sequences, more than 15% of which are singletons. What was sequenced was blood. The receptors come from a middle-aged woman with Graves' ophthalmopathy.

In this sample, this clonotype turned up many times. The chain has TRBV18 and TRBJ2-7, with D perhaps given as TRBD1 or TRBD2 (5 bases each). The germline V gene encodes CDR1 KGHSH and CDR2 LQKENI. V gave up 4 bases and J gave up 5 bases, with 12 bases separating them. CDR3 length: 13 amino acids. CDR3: CASSRDPANEQYF. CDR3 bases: TGTGCCAGCTCACGGGACCCCGCGAACGAGCAGTACTTC.

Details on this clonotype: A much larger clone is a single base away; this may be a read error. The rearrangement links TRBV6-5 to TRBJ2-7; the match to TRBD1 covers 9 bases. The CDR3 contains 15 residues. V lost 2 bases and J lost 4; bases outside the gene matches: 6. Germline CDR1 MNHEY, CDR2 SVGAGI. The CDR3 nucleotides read TGTGCCAGCAGTTACGACAGGGGGGGGTGGTACGAGCAGTACTTC. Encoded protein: CASSYDRGGWYEQYF.

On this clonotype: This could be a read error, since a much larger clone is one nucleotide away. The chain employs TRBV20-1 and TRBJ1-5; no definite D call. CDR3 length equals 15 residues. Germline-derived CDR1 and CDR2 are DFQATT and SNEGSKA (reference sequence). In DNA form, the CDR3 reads TGCAGTGCTAGAATCCCAGGAAATTTGAATCAGCCCCAGCGTTTT. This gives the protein CSARIPGNLNQPQRF.

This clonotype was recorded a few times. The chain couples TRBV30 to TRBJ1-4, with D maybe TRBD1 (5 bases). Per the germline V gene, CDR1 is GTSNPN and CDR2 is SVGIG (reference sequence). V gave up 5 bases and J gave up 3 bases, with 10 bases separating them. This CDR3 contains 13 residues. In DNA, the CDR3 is TGTGCCTGGGCGAGGGGCCCTAATGAAAAACTGTTTTTT. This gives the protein CAWARGPNEKLFF. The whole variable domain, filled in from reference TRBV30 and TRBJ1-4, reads SQTIHQWPATLVQPVGSPLSLECTVEGTSNPNLYWYRQAAGRGLQLLFYSVGIGQISSEVPQNLSASRPQDRQFILSSKKLLLSDSGFYLCAWARGPNEKLFFGSGTQLSVL.

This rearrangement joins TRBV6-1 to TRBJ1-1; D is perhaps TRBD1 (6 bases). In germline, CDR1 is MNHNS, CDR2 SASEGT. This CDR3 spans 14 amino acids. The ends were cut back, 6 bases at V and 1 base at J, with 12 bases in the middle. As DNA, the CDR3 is TGTGCCAGCAGACGACAGGACTGGAACACTGAAGCTTTCTTT. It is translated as CASRRQDWNTEAFF.

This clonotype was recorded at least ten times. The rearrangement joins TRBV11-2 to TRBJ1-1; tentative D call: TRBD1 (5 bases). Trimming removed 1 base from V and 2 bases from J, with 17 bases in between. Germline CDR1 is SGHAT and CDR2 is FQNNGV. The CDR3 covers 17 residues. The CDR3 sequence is CASSLVGSGTPNTEAFF. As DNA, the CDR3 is TGTGCCAGCAGCTTAGTTGGAAGCGGGACCCCCAACACTGAAGCTTTCTTT.

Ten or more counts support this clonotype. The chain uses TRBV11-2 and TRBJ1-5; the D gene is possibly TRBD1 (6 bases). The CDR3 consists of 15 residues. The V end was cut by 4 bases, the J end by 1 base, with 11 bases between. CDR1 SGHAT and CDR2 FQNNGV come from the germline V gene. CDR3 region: CASSWTGGSNQPQHF. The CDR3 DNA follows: TGTGCCAGCAGCTGGACGGGGGGCAGCAATCAGCCCCAGCATTTT.

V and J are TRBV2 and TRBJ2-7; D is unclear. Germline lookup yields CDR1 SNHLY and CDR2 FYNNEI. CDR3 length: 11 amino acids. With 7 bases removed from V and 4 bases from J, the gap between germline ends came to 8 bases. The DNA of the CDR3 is TGTGCCAGCAACAGAGTGTACGAGCAGTACTTC. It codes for CASNRVYEQYF. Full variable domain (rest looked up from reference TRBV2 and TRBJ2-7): EPEVTQTPSHQVTQMGQEVILRCVPISNHLYFYWYRQILGQKVEFLVSFYNNEISEKSEIFDDQFSVERPDGSNFTLKIRSTKLEDSAMYFCASNRVYEQYFGPGTRLTVT.

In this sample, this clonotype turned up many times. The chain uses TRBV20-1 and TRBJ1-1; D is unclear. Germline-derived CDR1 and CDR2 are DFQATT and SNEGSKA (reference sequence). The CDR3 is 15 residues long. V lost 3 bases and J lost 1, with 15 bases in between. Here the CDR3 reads CSARPTGNTNTEAFF. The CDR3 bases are TGCAGTGCTAGGCCTACCGGGAATACGAACACTGAAGCTTTCTTT.

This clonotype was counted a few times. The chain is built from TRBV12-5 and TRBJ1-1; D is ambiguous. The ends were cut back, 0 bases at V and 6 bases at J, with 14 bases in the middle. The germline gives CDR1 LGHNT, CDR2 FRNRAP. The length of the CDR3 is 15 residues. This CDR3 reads CASGLVGGSPSEAFF. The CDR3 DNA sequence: TGTGCTAGTGGTTTGGTCGGCGGGTCCCCATCTGAAGCTTTCTTT.

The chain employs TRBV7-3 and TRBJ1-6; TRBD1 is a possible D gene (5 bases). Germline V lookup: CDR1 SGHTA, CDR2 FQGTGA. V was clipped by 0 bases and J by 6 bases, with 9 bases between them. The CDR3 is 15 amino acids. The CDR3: CASSLTGTLNSPLHF. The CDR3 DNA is TGTGCCAGCAGCTTAACGGGGACTCTTAATTCACCCCTCCACTTT.

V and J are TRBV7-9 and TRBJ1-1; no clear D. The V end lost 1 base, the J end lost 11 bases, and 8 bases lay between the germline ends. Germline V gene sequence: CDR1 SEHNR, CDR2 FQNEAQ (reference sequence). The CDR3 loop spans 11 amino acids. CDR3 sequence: CASSLGRWAFF. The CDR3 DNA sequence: TGTGCCAGCAGCTTAGGTCGATGGGCTTTCTTT.

This chain's CDR3 is CASSVRGGLRSSGNTIYF. Written as DNA, the CDR3 is TGTGCCAGCAGCGTCAGGGGAGGCCTAAGAAGCTCTGGAAACACCATATATTTT. The chain couples TRBV9 to TRBJ1-3; possible D gene TRBD1, 6 bases. Germline CDR1 reads SGDLS; CDR2 reads YYNGEE. The CDR3 length is 18 residues. Trimming took off 2 bases at V and 0 bases at J, with 18 bases between the two ends.

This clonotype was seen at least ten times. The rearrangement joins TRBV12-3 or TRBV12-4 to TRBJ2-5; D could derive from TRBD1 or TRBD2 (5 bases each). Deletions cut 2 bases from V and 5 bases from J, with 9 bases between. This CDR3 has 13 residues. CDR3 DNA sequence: TGTGCCAGCAGTTTATCCGGGGCGGAGACCCAGTACTTC. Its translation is CASSLSGAETQYF.

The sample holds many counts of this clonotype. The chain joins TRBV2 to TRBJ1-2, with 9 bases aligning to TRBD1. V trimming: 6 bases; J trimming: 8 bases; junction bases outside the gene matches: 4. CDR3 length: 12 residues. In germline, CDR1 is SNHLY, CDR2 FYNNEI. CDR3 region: CASRLTGGGYTF. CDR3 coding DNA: TGTGCCAGCAGGCTGACAGGGGGAGGCTACACCTTC.

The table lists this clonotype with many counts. The CDR3: CASSRGTSGRAYNEQFF. As DNA, the CDR3 is TGTGCCAGCAGCCGCGGGACTAGCGGGAGGGCTTACAATGAGCAGTTCTTC. The chain recombines TRBV6-1 with TRBJ2-1; 16 bases match TRBD2. The V segment lost 6 bases and the J segment 4 bases; nucleotides outside the gene matches: 6. This CDR3 is 17 amino acids long. Germline CDR1 and CDR2: MNHNS and SASEGT.